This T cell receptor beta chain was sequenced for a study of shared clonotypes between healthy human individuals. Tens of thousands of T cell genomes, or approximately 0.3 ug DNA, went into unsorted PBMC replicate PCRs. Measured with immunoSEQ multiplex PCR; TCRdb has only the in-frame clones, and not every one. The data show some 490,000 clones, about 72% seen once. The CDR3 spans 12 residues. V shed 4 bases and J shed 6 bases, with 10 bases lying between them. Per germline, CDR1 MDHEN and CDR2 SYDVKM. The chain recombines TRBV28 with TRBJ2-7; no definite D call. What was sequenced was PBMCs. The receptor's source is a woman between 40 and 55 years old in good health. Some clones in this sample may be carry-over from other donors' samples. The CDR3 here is CASSSLAGEQYF. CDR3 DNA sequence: TGTGCCAGCAGTTCCTTAGCTGGCGAGCAGTACTTC.